This record concerns one T cell receptor (beta chain) sequence. V was clipped by 0 bases and J by 10 bases; unmatched bases: 7. Germline CDR1 reads SSHAT; CDR2 reads FNYEAQ (reference sequence). The CDR3 sequence is 15 residues long. This entry is derived from a study of T cell responses to AZD1222 COVID-19 vaccine. Assay used: immunoSEQ multiplex PCR; TCRdb lists only in-frame clones, some missing. Of 100,000 to 150,000 clones listed, approximately 91% are singletons. The TCR originated in an adult who received the AZD1222 COVID-19 vaccine. The chain couples TRBV7-7 to TRBJ2-3, with TRBD1 identical over 10 bases. The material was peripheral blood, obtained 28 days after the second AZD1222 dose. Here the CDR3 DNA reads TGTGCCAGCAGCTTAGCGGGGACAGGGGAGGAGCCGCAGTATTTT. Its protein product is CASSLAGTGEEPQYF.